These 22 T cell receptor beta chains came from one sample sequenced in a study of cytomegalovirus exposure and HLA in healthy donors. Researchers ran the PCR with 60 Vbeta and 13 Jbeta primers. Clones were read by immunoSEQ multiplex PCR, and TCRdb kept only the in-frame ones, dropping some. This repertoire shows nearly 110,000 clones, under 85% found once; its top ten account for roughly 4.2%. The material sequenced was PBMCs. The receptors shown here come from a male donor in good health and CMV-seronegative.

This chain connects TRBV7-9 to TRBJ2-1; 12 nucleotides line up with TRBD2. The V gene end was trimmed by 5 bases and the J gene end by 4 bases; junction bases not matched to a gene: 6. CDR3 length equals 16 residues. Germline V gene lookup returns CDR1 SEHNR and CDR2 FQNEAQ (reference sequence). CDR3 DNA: TGTGCCAGCAGCGCGAGGACTAGCGGGGTGTACAATGAGCAGTTCTTC. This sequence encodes CASSARTSGVYNEQFF. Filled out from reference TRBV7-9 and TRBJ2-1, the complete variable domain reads DTGVSQNPRHKITKRGQNVTFRCDPISEHNRLYWYRQTLGQGPEFLTYFQNEAQLEKSRLLSDRFSAERPKGSFSTLEIQRTEQGDSAMYLCASSARTSGVYNEQFFGPGTRLTVL.

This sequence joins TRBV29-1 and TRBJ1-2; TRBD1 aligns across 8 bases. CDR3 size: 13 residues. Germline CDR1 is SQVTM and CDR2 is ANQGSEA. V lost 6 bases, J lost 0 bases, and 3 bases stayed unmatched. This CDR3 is CSVTGGANYGYTF. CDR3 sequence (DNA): TGCAGCGTAACAGGGGGAGCTAACTATGGCTACACCTTC.

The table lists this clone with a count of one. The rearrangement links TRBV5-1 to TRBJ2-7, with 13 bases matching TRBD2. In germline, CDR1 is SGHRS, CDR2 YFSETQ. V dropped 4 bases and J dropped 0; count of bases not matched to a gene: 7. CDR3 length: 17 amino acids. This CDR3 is CASSVGTSGTSSYEQYF. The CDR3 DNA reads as TGCGCCAGCAGCGTAGGGACTAGCGGGACGAGCTCCTACGAGCAGTACTTC.

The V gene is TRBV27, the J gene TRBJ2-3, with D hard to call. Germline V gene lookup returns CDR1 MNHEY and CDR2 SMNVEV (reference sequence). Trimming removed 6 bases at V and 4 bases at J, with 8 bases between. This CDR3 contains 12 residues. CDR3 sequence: CASSRLPDTQYF. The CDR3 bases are TGTGCCAGCAGCCGACTCCCAGATACGCAGTATTTT.

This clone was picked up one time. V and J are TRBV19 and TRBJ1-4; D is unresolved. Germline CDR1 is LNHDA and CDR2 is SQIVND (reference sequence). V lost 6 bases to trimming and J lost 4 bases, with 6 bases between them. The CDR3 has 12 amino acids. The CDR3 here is CASRQFNEKLFF. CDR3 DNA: TGTGCCAGTAGGCAGTTTAATGAAAAACTGTTTTTT.

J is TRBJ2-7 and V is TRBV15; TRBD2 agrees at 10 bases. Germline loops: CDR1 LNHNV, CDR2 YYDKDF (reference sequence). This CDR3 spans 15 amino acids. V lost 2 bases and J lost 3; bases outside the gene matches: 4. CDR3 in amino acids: CATSRWTSGNYEQYF. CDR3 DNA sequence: TGTGCCACCAGCAGATGGACTAGCGGAAACTACGAGCAGTACTTC.

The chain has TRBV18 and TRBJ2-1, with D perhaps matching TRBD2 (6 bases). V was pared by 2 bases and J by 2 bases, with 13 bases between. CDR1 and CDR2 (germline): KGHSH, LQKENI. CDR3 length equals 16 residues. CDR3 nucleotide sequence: TGTGCCAGCTCACCAAGTGGCGGGATCGCCTACAATGAGCAGTTCTTC. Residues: CASSPSGGIAYNEQFF.

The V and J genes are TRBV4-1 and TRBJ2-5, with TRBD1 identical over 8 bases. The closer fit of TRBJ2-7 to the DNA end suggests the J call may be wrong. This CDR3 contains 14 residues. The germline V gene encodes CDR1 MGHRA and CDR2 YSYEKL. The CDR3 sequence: CASSLGQGAYEQYF. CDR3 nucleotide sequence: TGCGCCAGCAGTCTCGGACAGGGAGCGTACGAGCAGTACTTC.

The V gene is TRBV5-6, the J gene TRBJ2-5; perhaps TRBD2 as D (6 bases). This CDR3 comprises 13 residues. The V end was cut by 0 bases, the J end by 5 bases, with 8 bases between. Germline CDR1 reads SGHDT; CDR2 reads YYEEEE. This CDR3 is CASSLVREETQYF. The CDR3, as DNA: TGTGCCAGCAGCTTGGTACGGGAGGAGACCCAGTACTTC.

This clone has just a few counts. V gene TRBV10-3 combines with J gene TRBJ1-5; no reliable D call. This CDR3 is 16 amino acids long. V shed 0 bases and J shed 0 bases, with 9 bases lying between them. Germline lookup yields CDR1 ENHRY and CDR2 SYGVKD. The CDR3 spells CAISESKLNSNQPQHF. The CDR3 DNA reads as TGTGCCATCAGTGAGTCGAAACTGAATAGCAATCAGCCCCAGCATTTT.

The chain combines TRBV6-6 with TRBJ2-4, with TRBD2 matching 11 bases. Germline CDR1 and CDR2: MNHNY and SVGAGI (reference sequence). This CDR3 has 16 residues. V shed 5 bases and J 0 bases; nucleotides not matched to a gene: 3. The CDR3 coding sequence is TGTGCCAGCAGTCAGGGACTAGCGGAAGCCAAAAACATTCAGTACTTC. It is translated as CASSQGLAEAKNIQYF.

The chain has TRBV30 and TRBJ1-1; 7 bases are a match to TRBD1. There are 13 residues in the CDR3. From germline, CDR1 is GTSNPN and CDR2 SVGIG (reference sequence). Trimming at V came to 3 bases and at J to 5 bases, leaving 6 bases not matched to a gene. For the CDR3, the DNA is TGTGCCTGGAGACGGACAGGTGGTACTGAAGCTTTCTTT. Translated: CAWRRTGGTEAFF. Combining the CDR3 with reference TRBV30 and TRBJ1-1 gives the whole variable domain SQTIHQWPATLVQPVGSPLSLECTVEGTSNPNLYWYRQAAGRGLQLLFYSVGIGQISSEVPQNLSASRPQDRQFILSSKKLLLSDSGFYLCAWRRTGGTEAFFGQGTRLTVV.

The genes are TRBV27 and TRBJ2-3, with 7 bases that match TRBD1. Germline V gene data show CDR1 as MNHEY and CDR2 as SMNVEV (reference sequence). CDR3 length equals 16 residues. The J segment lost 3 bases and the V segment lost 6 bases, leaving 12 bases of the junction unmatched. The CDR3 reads CASSRPTGVGTDTQYF. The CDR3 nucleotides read TGTGCCAGCAGCCGCCCTACAGGGGTTGGGACAGATACGCAGTATTTT.

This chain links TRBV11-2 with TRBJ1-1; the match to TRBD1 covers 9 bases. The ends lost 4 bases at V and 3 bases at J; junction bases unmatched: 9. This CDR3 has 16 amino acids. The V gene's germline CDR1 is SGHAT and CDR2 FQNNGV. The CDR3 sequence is CASSSYRGRGDTEAFF. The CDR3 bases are TGTGCCAGCAGCTCATACAGGGGGCGGGGGGACACTGAAGCTTTCTTT.

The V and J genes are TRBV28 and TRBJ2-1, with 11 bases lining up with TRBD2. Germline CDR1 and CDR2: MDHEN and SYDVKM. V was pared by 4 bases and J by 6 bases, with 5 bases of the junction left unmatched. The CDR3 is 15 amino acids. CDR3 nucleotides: TGTGCCAGCAGTTCCGTAGCGGGAGGGTTCAATGAGCAGTTCTTC. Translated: CASSSVAGGFNEQFF.

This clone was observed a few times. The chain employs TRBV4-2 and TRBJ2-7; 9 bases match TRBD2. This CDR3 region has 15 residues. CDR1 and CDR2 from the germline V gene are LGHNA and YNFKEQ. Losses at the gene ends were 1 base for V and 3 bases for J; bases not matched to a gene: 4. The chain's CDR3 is CASSQAPREGYEQYF. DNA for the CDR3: TGTGCCAGCAGCCAAGCTCCGCGGGAGGGCTACGAGCAGTACTTC.

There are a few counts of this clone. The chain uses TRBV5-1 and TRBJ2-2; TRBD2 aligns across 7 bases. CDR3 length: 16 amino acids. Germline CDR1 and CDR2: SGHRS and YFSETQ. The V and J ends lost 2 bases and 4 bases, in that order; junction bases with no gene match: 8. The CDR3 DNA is TGCGCCAGCAGCTTAGGGCGGGAGAGTGGCACCGGGGAGCTGTTTTTT. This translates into CASSLGRESGTGELFF.

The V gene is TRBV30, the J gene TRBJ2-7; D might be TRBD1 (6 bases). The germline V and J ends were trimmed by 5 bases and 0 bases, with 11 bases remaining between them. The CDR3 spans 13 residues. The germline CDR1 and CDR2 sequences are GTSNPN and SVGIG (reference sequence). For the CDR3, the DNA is TGTGCCTGGTCCACAGGGAGCTCCTACGAGCAGTACTTC. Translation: CAWSTGSSYEQYF.

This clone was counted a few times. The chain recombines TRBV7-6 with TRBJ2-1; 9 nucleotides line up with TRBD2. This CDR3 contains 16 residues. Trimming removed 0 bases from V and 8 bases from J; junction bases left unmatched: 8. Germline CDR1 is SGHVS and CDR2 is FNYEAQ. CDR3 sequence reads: CASSLAPPGLADEQFF. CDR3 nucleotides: TGTGCCAGCAGCTTAGCGCCCCCGGGACTAGCAGATGAGCAGTTCTTC.

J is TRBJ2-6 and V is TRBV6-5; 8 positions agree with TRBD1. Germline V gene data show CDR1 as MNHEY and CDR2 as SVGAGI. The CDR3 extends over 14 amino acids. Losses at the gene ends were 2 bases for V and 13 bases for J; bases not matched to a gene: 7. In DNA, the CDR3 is TGTGCCAGCAGTTACGGTCTCCGGACAGGGGTCCTGACTTTC. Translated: CASSYGLRTGVLTF.

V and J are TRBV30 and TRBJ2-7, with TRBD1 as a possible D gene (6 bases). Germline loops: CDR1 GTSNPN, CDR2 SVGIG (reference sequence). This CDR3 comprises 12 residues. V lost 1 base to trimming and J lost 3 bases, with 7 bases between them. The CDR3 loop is CAWSGGHYEQYF. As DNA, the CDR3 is TGTGCCTGGAGTGGGGGACACTACGAGCAGTACTTC. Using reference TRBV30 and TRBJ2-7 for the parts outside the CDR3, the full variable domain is SQTIHQWPATLVQPVGSPLSLECTVEGTSNPNLYWYRQAAGRGLQLLFYSVGIGQISSEVPQNLSASRPQDRQFILSSKKLLLSDSGFYLCAWSGGHYEQYFGPGTRLTVT.

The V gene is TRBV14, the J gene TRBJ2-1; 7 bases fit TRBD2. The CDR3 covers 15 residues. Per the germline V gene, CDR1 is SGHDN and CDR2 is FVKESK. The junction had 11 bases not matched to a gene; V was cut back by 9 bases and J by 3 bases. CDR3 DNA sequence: TGTGCCAGAGACATGGCTAGCGGCATCTACAATGAGCAGTTCTTC. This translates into CARDMASGIYNEQFF.